This T cell receptor beta chain is from a study of PD-L1 blockade in urothelial cancer. Study at large: Most patients, about 85% of the roughly 30, were males with bladder-origin cancer. The study, taken as a whole, reports: A higher tumor-infiltrating T lymphocyte proportion occurred with durable benefit. Clones that were tumor-associated expanded more in the blood of durable-benefit patients at 3 weeks.

CDR3 length: 15 residues. With 1 base removed from V and 1 base from J, the gap between germline ends came to 8 bases. Germline loops: CDR1 SGHNT, CDR2 YENEEA. The templates were synthetic TCR analogs, and they were spiked into each PCR. Generated by immunoSEQ multiplex PCR, the TCRdb table keeps only in-frame clones and is missing some. The sample has 360 or so clones; 25% to 30% are singletons. This clone was counted between two and nine times. What it binds is unknown. The J gene is TRBJ1-3, the V gene TRBV11-3; tentatively, D is TRBD1 (5 bases). This clonotype was obtained from a man aged 50 to 59 with urothelial cancer. The input for sequencing was tumor tissue, taken before atezolizumab (anti-PD-L1) treatment. The CDR3: CASSLGTGSGNTIYF. The CDR3 bases are TGTGCCAGCAGCTTAGGCACAGGATCTGGAAACACCATATATTTT.